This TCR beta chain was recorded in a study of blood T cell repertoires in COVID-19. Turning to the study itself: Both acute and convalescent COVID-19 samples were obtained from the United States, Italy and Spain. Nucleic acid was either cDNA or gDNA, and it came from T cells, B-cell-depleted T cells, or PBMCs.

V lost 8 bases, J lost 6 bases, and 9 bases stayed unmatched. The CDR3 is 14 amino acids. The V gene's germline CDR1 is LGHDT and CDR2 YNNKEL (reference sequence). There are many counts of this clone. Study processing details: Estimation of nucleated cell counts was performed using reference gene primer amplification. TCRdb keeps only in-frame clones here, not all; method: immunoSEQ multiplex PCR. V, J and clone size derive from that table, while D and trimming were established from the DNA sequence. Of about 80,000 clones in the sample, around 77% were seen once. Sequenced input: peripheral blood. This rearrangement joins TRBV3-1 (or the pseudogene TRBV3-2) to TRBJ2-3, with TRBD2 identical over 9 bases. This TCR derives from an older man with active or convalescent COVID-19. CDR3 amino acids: CASQNLAGDDTQYF. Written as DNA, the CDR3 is TGTGCCAGCCAGAATTTAGCGGGGGATGATACGCAGTATTTT.